The 25 T cell receptor beta chains reported below all come from one sample, sequenced in a study of T-cell memory formation after mild COVID-19. TCRdb used MiXCR to reprocess the 5' RACE reads, holding one entry per CDR3 protein. The sample consists of 500,000 to 550,000 distinct CDR3 sequences, around 20% of them appearing once. The sequencing sample was made of PBMCs or a T cell subset sorted from them (not recorded which). The origin of the receptors is an adult woman who had mild COVID-19 (a few samples of this study predate the infection). Cell type and time point are not known.

This rearrangement joins TRBV3-1 to TRBJ1-1; D unclear. V lost 0 bases, J lost 1 base, and 6 bases lay in between. Germline assignment: CDR1 LGHDT and CDR2 YNNKEL (reference sequence). This CDR3 has 14 amino acids. CDR3 residues: CASSQEGTNTEAFF. In nucleotides, the CDR3 is TGTGCCAGCAGCCAAGAGGGAACGAACACTGAAGCTTTCTTT.

The genes are TRBV7-3 and TRBJ2-7; 7 bases are shared with TRBD1. This CDR3 comprises 20 residues. V was pared by 2 bases and J by 7 bases, with 26 bases of the junction left unmatched. Germline V lookup: CDR1 SGHTA, CDR2 FQGTGA. Here the CDR3 reads CASSLADGQVCPDWIQEQYF. CDR3 DNA: TGTGCCAGCAGCTTAGCTGATGGACAGGTATGTCCGGATTGGATTCAGGAGCAGTACTTC.

At least ten counts were recorded for this clonotype. J is TRBJ2-3 and V is TRBV6-6; 12 nucleotides match TRBD2. V lost 5 bases and J lost 0; bases outside the gene matches: 15. CDR3 length: 20 amino acids. Per the germline V gene, CDR1 is MNHNY and CDR2 is SVGAGI (reference sequence). CDR3 in DNA: TGTGCCAGCAGTCCGCCGAGCGGACTAGCGGGAAAATCTAGCACAGATACGCAGTATTTT. This gives the protein CASSPPSGLAGKSSTDTQYF.

The rearrangement joins TRBV9 to TRBJ2-1; weak D call: TRBD1 (6 bases). This CDR3 has 16 amino acids. The germline V gene has CDR1 SGDLS and CDR2 YYNGEE. The ends were cut back, 4 bases at V and 1 base at J, with 15 bases in the middle. For the CDR3, the DNA is TGTGCCAGCAGCATCACAAAGGGGGTTTCCTACAATGAGCAGTTCTTC. It yields the protein CASSITKGVSYNEQFF.

V gene TRBV20-1 combines with J gene TRBJ2-1; D unclear. Germline V gives CDR1 DFQATT, CDR2 SNEGSKA (reference sequence). V was shortened by 5 bases and J by 11 bases, with 19 bases between the two germline ends. The CDR3 has 13 amino acids. Here the CDR3 DNA reads TGCAGTGCTTCCTACAGACCCTGGGATCAGCAGTTCTTC. Protein product: CSASYRPWDQQFF.

This clonotype was picked up many times. One junction end does not reproduce the germline sequence, and a read error may be involved. This CDR3 reads CASRGLAGGNEQFF. DNA of the CDR3: TGCGCCAGCAGGGGACTAGCGGGAGGGAATGAGCAGTTCTTC. V and J are TRBV2 and TRBJ2-1, with 16 bases aligning to TRBD2. Germline CDR1 and CDR2: SNHLY and FYNNEI. The CDR3 contains 14 residues.

This chain joins TRBV12-2 and TRBJ2-7; TRBD1, the table's D call, lacks a check against the DNA. TRBV12-2 is classified as a pseudogene. The CDR3 runs to 17 residues. Written as DNA, the CDR3 is TGTGCAAGTCGCTTAGACAGACAGGTGGGGACACTCAACGAGCAGTACTTC. Protein: CASRLDRQVGTLNEQYF.

Within the sample, this clonotype is medium-sized (0.01 to 0.1%). This rearrangement joins TRBV15 to TRBJ2-2; unclear D gene. The V end was cut by 0 bases, the J end by 0 bases, with 11 bases between. CDR3 length: 17 residues. Germline V gives CDR1 LNHNV, CDR2 YYDKDF (reference sequence). CDR3 in amino acids: CATSRDQASPNTGELFF. The DNA of the CDR3 is TGTGCCACCAGCAGAGATCAAGCCAGCCCGAACACCGGGGAGCTGTTTTTT.

A few counts support this clonotype. This chain joins TRBV29-1 and TRBJ1-1; no clear D. The germline V gene has CDR1 SQVTM and CDR2 ANQGSEA. V lost 2 bases and J 8 bases, leaving 15 bases between the germline ends. The length of the CDR3 is 13 residues. CDR3 bases: TGCAGCGTTGAAACGACTGAGGACGAAGAAGCTTTCTTT. As protein: CSVETTEDEEAFF.

The V call is TRBV6-1, the J call TRBJ2-3; D not resolved. V was cut by 3 bases and J by 2 bases, with 12 bases left in between. Germline lookup yields CDR1 MNHNS and CDR2 SASEGT. The CDR3 extends over 15 amino acids. The CDR3 coding sequence is TGTGCCAGCAGTGACTCTCTTTTGTCCACAGATACGCAGTATTTT. Translated, it gives CASSDSLLSTDTQYF.

The gene calls are TRBV20-1 and TRBJ2-2; TRBD1 matches 7 bases. The CDR3 runs 13 residues. V shed 2 bases, J shed 4 bases, and the junction held 1 base outside the gene matches. The germline V gene has CDR1 DFQATT and CDR2 SNEGSKA (reference sequence). CDR3 sequence reads: CSARRGPTGELFF. The CDR3 DNA reads as TGCAGTGCTAGAAGGGGGCCCACCGGGGAGCTGTTTTTT.

The chain couples TRBV7-9 to TRBJ1-2; tentatively, D is TRBD1 (6 bases). Germline CDR1 and CDR2: SEHNR and FQNEAQ (reference sequence). The CDR3 is 13 amino acids. Trimming stripped 5 bases from V and 8 bases from J, with 15 bases between. CDR3 residues: CASSEQTGGGYTF. CDR3 in DNA: TGTGCCAGCAGCGAGCAGACAGGAGGGGGCTACACCTTC.

The CDR3 region is CASSFGPPTAGNTIYF. CDR3 DNA: TGTGCCAGCAGCTTCGGACCCCCGACGGCCGGAAACACCATATATTTT. The V and J genes are TRBV7-3 and TRBJ1-3; D is undetermined. The germline V and J ends were trimmed by 3 bases and 4 bases, with 16 bases remaining between them. CDR1 and CDR2 (germline): SGHTA, FQGTGA. This CDR3 spans 16 amino acids.

The chain is built from TRBV5-1 and TRBJ2-2; 9 bases are shared with TRBD1. The V gene end was trimmed by 2 bases and the J gene end by 5 bases; junction bases not matched to a gene: 4. In germline, CDR1 is SGHRS, CDR2 YFSETQ. This CDR3 contains 15 residues. In nucleotides, the CDR3 is TGCGCCAGCAGCTTACAGGGGGCGTGGACCGGGGAGCTGTTTTTT. It specifies CASSLQGAWTGELFF. Full variable domain (rest looked up from reference TRBV5-1 and TRBJ2-2): KAGVTQTPRYLIKTRGQQVTLSCSPISGHRSVSWYQQTPGQGLQFLFEYFSETQRNKGNFPGRFSGRQFSNSRSEMNVSTLELGDSALYLCASSLQGAWTGELFFGEGSRLTVL.

The chain carries TRBV27 and TRBJ1-5; D not certain. V was clipped by 3 bases and J by 0 bases, with 12 bases between them. Germline loops: CDR1 MNHEY, CDR2 SMNVEV (reference sequence). This CDR3 contains 16 residues. The CDR3 is CASSFNGWDSNQPQHF. CDR3 nucleotides: TGTGCCAGCAGTTTTAATGGCTGGGATAGCAATCAGCCCCAGCATTTT.

This clonotype has just a few counts. The chain is built from TRBV6-6 and TRBJ2-2; no firm D call. Germline V gene data show CDR1 as MNHNY and CDR2 as SVGAGI (reference sequence). This CDR3 is 14 amino acids long. Trimming pared 6 bases from V and 0 bases from J, leaving 8 bases between. CDR3 in DNA: TGTGCCAGCAGGGTCCTTACGAACACCGGGGAGCTGTTTTTT. Amino acid sequence: CASRVLTNTGELFF.

The genes are TRBV11-1 and TRBJ1-4; D unresolved. Germline assignment: CDR1 SGHAT and CDR2 FQDESV (reference sequence). CDR3 length: 15 residues. The V end lost 5 bases, the J end lost 0 bases, and 10 bases lay between the germline ends. The CDR3 reads CASSAGSATNEKLFF. For the CDR3, the DNA is TGTGCCAGCAGCGCTGGATCTGCAACTAATGAAAAACTGTTTTTT.

The rearrangement links TRBV3-1 to TRBJ2-2; D might be TRBD1 or TRBD2, each matching 5 bases. The CDR3 is 18 residues long. The germline V gene has CDR1 LGHDT and CDR2 YNNKEL (reference sequence). V was trimmed by 0 bases and J by 4 bases, leaving 18 bases between them. In DNA, the CDR3 is TGTGCCAGCAGCCAAGATCCTCGGGACCTGAGGCTCACCGGGGAGCTGTTTTTT. Protein sequence: CASSQDPRDLRLTGELFF.

The gene calls are TRBV2 and TRBJ1-1, with no clear D. V was trimmed by 4 bases and J by 1 base, leaving 7 bases between them. The CDR3 contains 13 residues. CDR1 is SNHLY, CDR2 FYNNEI, per germline. CDR3: CASSVWQNTEAFF. CDR3 DNA: TGTGCCAGCAGTGTGTGGCAGAACACTGAAGCTTTCTTT.

The chain employs TRBV29-1 and TRBJ2-1, with D uncertain. CDR1 and CDR2 (germline): SQVTM, ANQGSEA. V lost 7 bases and J 3 bases, leaving 16 bases between the germline ends. The CDR3 loop spans 14 amino acids. In DNA, the CDR3 is TGCAGCGCTCTGACTGGCACAATCTACAATGAGCAGTTCTTC. Translated: CSALTGTIYNEQFF.

This clonotype was seen a few times. V and J are TRBV29-1 and TRBJ2-1, with 10 positions matching TRBD2. This CDR3 region has 14 residues. From germline, CDR1 is SQVTM and CDR2 ANQGSEA. With 1 base clipped from V and 7 bases from J, the junction kept 4 bases outside the gene matches. The DNA of the CDR3 is TGCAGCGTTGAAGGCAGCGGGAGGGTTAATGAGCAGTTCTTC. It is translated as CSVEGSGRVNEQFF.

There are a few counts of this clonotype. The CDR3, as DNA: TGTGCCAGCAGCCATCGGGACTCCTACTCCTACGAGCAGTACTTC. It yields the protein CASSHRDSYSYEQYF. The genes are TRBV11-3 and TRBJ2-7, with D maybe TRBD2 (6 bases). Between the trimmed V and J ends, which lost 5 bases and 0 bases, there was a span of 14 bases. The CDR3 spans 15 residues. Germline assignment: CDR1 SGHNT and CDR2 YENEEA.

This clonotype came up a few times. The gene calls are TRBV7-3 and TRBJ1-2, with D possibly matching TRBD1 (6 bases). V shed 5 bases and J shed 7 bases, with 20 bases lying between them. Germline V gives CDR1 SGHTA, CDR2 FQGTGA. This CDR3 is built from 15 residues. The CDR3 DNA reads TGTGCCAGCAGCCCCCTGGCCCCAGGGGTGAGTGGCTACACCTTC. It is translated as CASSPLAPGVSGYTF.

The chain recombines TRBV15 with TRBJ1-1; D remains ambiguous. Germline assignment: CDR1 LNHNV and CDR2 YYDKDF (reference sequence). The CDR3 covers 14 residues. V was shortened by 0 bases and J by 0 bases, with 5 bases between the two germline ends. DNA for the CDR3: TGTGCCACCAGCAGAGATAGGCTGAACACTGAAGCTTTCTTT. Its protein is CATSRDRLNTEAFF. The variable domain in full, completed from reference TRBV15 and TRBJ1-1, reads DAMVIQNPRYQVTQFGKPVTLSCSQTLNHNVMYWYQQKSSQAPKLLFHYYDKDFNNEADTPDNFQSRRPNTSFCFLDIRSPGLGDTAMYLCATSRDRLNTEAFFGQGTRLTVV.

Remarks on this clonotype: One base away lies a much larger clone, so this may be a sequencing read error. The chain has TRBV5-5 and TRBJ2-7; 11 bases map to TRBD1. CDR3 length: 16 amino acids. CDR1 and CDR2 (germline): SGHKS, YYEKEE (reference sequence). CDR3 nucleotides: TGTGACAGCAGCTTGGGACCGGGACAGGGGGGCCACGAGCAGTACTTC. Encoded protein: CDSSLGPGQGGHEQYF.